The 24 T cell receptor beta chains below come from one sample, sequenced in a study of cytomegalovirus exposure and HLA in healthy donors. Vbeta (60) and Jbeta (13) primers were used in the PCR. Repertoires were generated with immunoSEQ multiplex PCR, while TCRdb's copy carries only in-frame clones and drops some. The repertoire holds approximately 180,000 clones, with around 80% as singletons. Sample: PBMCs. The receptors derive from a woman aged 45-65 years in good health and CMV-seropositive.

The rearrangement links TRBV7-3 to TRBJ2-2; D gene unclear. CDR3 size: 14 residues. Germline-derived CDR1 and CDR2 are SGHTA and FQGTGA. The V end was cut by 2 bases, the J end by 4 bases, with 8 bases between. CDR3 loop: CASSLAPGTGELFF. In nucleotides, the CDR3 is TGTGCCAGCAGCTTAGCACCCGGCACCGGGGAGCTGTTTTTT. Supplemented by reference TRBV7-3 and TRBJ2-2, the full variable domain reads GAGVSQTPSNKVTEKGKYVELRCDPISGHTALYWYRQSLGQGPEFLIYFQGTGAADDSGLPNDRFFAVRPEGSVSTLKIQRTERGDSAVYLCASSLAPGTGELFFGEGSRLTVL.

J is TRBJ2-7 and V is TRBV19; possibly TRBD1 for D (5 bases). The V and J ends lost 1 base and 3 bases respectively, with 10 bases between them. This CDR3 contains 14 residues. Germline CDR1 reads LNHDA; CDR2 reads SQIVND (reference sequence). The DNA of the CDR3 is TGTGCCAGTAGTATAGCTACAGGACGCTACGAGCAGTACTTC. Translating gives CASSIATGRYEQYF.

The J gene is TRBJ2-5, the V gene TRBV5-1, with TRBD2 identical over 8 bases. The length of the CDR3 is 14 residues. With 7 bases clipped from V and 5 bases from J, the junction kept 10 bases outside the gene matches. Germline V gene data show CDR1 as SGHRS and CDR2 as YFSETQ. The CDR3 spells CASSGGGDLETQYF. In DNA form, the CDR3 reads TGCGCCAGCTCCGGGGGGGGCGACCTCGAGACCCAGTACTTC.

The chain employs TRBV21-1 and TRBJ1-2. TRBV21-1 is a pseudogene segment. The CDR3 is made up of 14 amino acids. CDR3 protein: CASSKEPGVGGYTF. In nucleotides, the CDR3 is TGTGCCAGCAGCAAAGAGCCCGGGGTGGGTGGCTACACCTTC.

For the CDR3, the DNA is TGTGCCAGCAGTAGGGGGGGAAGGAGTGAAGCTTTCTTT. Protein sequence: CASSRGGRSEAFF. V and J are TRBV2 and TRBJ1-1; tentatively, D is TRBD1 (6 bases). This CDR3 region has 13 residues. Germline V gene data show CDR1 as SNHLY and CDR2 as FYNNEI. The germline V and J ends were trimmed by 5 bases and 7 bases, with 14 bases remaining between them.

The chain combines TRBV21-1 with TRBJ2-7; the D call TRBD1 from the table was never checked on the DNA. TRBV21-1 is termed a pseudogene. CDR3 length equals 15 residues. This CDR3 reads CASILLQGKGNEQYF. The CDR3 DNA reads TGTGCCAGCATTCTACTACAGGGGAAGGGGAACGAGCAGTACTTC.

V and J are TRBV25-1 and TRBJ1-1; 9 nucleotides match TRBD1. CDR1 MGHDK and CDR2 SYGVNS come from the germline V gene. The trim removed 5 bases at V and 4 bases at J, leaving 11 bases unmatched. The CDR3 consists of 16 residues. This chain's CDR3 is CASSRPGTGLGTEAFF. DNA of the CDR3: TGTGCCAGCAGTCGTCCCGGGACAGGGTTGGGCACTGAAGCTTTCTTT.

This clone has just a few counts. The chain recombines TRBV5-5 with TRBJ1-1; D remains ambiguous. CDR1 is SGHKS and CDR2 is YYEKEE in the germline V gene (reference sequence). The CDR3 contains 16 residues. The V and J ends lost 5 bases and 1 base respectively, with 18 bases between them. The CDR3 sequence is CASRPQYGISNTEAFF. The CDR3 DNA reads TGTGCCAGCAGACCTCAATACGGGATTTCGAACACTGAAGCTTTCTTT.

The chain's CDR3 is CASSPNTGNYGYTF. The CDR3 nucleotides are TGTGCCAGCAGCCCGAATACAGGGAACTATGGCTACACCTTC. The chain couples TRBV4-2 to TRBJ1-2; a weak D match, TRBD1 (6 bases). This CDR3 is built from 14 residues. Germline values: CDR1 LGHNA, CDR2 YNFKEQ. The ends were cut back, 4 bases at V and 2 bases at J, with 11 bases in the middle.

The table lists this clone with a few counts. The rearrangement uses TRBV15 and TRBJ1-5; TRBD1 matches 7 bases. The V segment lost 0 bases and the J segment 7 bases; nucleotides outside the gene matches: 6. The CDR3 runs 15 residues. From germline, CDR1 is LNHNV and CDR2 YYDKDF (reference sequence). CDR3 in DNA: TGTGCCACCAGCAGAGAACCGACAGGGAAACAGCCCCAGCATTTT. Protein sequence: CATSREPTGKQPQHF.

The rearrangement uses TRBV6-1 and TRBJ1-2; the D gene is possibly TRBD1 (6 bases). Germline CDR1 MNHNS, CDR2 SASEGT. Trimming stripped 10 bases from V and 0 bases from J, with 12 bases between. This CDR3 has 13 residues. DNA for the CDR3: TGTGCCATCACAGGGTCGACTAACTATGGCTACACCTTC. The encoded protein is CAITGSTNYGYTF.

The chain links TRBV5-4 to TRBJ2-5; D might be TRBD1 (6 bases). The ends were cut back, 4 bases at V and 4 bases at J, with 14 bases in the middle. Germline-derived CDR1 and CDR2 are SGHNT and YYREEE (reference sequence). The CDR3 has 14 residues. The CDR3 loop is CASSPGQPGETQYF. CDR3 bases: TGTGCCAGCAGCCCAGGACAGCCCGGAGAGACCCAGTACTTC.

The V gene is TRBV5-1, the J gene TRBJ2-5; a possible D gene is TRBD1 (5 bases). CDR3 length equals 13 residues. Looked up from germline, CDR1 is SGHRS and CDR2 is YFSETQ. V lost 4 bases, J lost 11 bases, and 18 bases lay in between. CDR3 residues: CASSPGRAKEQYF. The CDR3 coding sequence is TGCGCCAGCAGCCCGGGCAGGGCGAAGGAGCAGTACTTC.

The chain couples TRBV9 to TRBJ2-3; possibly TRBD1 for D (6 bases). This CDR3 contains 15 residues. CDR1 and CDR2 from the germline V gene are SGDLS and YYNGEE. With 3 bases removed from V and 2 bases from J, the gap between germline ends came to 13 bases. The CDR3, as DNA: TGTGCCAGCAGCGCCGAAGGGGGAAACACAGATACGCAGTATTTT. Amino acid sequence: CASSAEGGNTDTQYF.

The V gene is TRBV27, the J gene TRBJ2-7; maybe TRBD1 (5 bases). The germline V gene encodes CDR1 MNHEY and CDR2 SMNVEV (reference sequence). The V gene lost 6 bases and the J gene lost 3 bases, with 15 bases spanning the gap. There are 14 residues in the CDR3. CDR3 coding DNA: TGTGCCAGCAGACCAACGGACATCCTCTACGAGCAGTACTTC. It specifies CASRPTDILYEQYF.

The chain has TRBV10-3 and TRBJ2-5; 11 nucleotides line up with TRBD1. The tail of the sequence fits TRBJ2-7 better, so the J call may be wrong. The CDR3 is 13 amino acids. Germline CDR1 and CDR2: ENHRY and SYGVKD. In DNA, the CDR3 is TGTGCCATCAATGGACAGGGGGCCCACGAGCAGTACTTC. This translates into CAINGQGAHEQYF.

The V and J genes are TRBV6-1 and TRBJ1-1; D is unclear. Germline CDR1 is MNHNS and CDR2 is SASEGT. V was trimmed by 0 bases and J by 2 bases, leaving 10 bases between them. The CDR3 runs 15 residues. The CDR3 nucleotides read TGTGCCAGCAGTGAAGCGTTCGGCGGCAACACTGAAGCTTTCTTT. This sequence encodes CASSEAFGGNTEAFF.

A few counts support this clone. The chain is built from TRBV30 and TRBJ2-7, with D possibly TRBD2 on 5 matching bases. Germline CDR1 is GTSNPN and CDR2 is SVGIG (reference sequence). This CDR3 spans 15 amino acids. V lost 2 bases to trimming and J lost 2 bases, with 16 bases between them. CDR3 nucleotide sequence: TGTGCCTGGAGTTTCCGGGGAGCTCGAACCTACGAGCAGTACTTC. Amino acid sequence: CAWSFRGARTYEQYF.

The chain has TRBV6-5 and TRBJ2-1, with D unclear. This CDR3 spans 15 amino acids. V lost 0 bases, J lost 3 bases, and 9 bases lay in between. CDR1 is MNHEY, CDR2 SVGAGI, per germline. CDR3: CASSYSRLDYNEQFF. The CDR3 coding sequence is TGTGCCAGCAGTTACTCACGCCTAGACTACAATGAGCAGTTCTTC.

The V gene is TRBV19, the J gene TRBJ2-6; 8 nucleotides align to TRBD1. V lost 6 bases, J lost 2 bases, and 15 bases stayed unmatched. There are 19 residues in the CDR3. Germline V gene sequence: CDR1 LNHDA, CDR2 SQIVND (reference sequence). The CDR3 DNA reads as TGTGCCAGTAGACGAGAAACCCTCAGGGGGCGCCCTGGGGCCAACGTCCTGACTTTC. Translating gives CASRRETLRGRPGANVLTF.

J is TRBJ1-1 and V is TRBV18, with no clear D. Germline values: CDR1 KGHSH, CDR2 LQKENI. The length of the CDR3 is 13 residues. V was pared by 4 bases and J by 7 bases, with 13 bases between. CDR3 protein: CASSREAGVEAFF. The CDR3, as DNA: TGTGCCAGCTCACGGGAGGCAGGAGTTGAAGCTTTCTTT.

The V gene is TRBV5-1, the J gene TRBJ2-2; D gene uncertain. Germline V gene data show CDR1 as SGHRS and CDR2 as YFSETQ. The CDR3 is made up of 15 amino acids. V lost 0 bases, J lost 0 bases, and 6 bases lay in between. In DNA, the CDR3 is TGCGCCAGCAGCTTGGACCCAGCGAACACCGGGGAGCTGTTTTTT. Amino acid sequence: CASSLDPANTGELFF. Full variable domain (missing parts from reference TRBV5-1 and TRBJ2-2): KAGVTQTPRYLIKTRGQQVTLSCSPISGHRSVSWYQQTPGQGLQFLFEYFSETQRNKGNFPGRFSGRQFSNSRSEMNVSTLELGDSALYLCASSLDPANTGELFFGEGSRLTVL.

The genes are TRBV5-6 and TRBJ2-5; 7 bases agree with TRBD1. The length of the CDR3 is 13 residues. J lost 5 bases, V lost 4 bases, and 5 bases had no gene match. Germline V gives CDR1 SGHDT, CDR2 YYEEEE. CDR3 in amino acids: CASSRTGEETQYF. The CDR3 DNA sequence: TGTGCCAGCAGCCGGACAGGCGAGGAGACCCAGTACTTC.

This CDR3 reads CASSSDFFGRSNEQFF. Here the CDR3 DNA reads TGTGCCAGCAGCTCGGACTTTTTTGGTAGGAGTAATGAGCAGTTCTTC. The V call is TRBV9, the J call TRBJ2-1; D might be TRBD2 (5 bases). The germline V and J ends were trimmed by 4 bases and 7 bases, with 21 bases remaining between them. The length of the CDR3 is 16 residues. Germline V CDR1 and CDR2: SGDLS, YYNGEE.